The sequence of this T cell receptor beta chain was determined in a study of radiation and T cells in renal cell carcinoma. Here immunoSEQ multiplex PCR was the method, and the copy in TCRdb shows in-frame clones only, minus some. The sample contains about 150,000 clones, about nine tenths of which appear only once. Time point of the sample: baseline pretreatment blood. Described treatment: 15 Gy SBRT to primary tumor, nephrectomy 4 weeks later. V shed 0 bases and J shed 3 bases, with 8 bases lying between them. CDR3 length equals 15 residues. Germline values: CDR1 SGHNT, CDR2 YENEEA. A remark on this clone: The antigen is unknown.

Study results and limitations: In blood, top tumor clones expanded by 2 weeks, shrinking by 4.

The sequence derives from an older woman with renal cell carcinoma. Sample: blood, taken from a patient whose treatment included radiotherapy and nephrectomy. This chain connects TRBV11-3 to TRBJ1-4, with D uncertain. This chain's CDR3 is CASSLEGRPNEKLFF. CDR3 DNA: TGTGCCAGCAGCTTAGAAGGACGGCCTAATGAAAAACTGTTTTTT.